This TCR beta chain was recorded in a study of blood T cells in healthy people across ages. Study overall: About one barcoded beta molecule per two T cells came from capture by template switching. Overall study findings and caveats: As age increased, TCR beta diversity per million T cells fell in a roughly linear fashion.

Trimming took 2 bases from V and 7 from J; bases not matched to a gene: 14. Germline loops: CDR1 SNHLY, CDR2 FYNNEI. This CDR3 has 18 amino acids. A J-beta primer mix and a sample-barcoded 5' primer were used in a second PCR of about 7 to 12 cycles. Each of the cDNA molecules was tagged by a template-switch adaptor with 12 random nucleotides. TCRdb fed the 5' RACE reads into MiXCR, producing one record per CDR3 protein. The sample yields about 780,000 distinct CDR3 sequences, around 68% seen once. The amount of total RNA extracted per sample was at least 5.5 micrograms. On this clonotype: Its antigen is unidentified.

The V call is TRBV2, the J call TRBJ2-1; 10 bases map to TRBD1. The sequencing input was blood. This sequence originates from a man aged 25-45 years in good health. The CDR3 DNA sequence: TGTGCCAGCAGTGAACTCCCGGGACAGGGGCCGAAACCTAATGAGCAGTTCTTC. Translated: CASSELPGQGPKPNEQFF.